The 30 T cell receptor beta chains in this list originate from one sample, sequenced in a study of metastatic and nonmetastatic thyroid tumors. TCRdb ran MiXCR on the PCR reads. In the table there are approximately 69,000 clones, approximately 15% of which are singletons. Treatment of any kind had been given to no patient before thyroid surgery. Input material: blood. The receptors were sampled from a male donor with papillary thyroid cancer or a benign thyroid nodule (not recorded which). Some clones in this sample may be carry-over from other donors' samples.

This clone was counted ten times or more. The V gene is TRBV7-9, the J gene TRBJ2-1; 7 bases line up with TRBD1. The CDR3 has 15 residues. Germline V gene lookup returns CDR1 SEHNR and CDR2 FQNEAQ (reference sequence). V lost 5 bases, J lost 4 bases, and 8 bases stayed unmatched. As DNA, the CDR3 is TGTGCCAGCAGCCCCCGCGGACAGGTATACAATGAGCAGTTCTTC. It is translated as CASSPRGQVYNEQFF.

This clone was observed at least ten times. The chain couples TRBV15 to TRBJ1-5; TRBD1 might be the D (6 bases). Trimming stripped 4 bases from V and 2 bases from J, with 12 bases between. Germline loops: CDR1 LNHNV, CDR2 YYDKDF (reference sequence). The CDR3 covers 15 residues. CDR3 sequence reads: CATSNRVSGNQPQHF. In DNA form, the CDR3 reads TGTGCCACCAGCAACAGGGTCAGCGGCAATCAGCCCCAGCATTTT.

This clone was recorded many times. This chain uses TRBV20-1 with TRBJ2-5; D might be TRBD1 (6 bases). Looked up from germline, CDR1 is DFQATT and CDR2 is SNEGSKA (reference sequence). The germline V and J ends were trimmed by 3 bases and 7 bases, with 21 bases remaining between them. The CDR3 extends over 15 amino acids. This CDR3 reads CSARRMAGDKGTQYF. The CDR3, as DNA: TGCAGTGCTAGGAGGATGGCAGGGGACAAGGGGACCCAGTACTTC.

The chain has TRBV6-1 and TRBJ2-1; D unresolved. Germline V gives CDR1 MNHNS, CDR2 SASEGT. CDR3 length equals 13 residues. V lost 5 bases and J lost 10, with 15 bases in between. The CDR3, as DNA: TGTGCCAGCAGTCCCGGTGTTGGTGGCGAGCAGTTCTTC. It yields the protein CASSPGVGGEQFF.

The chain employs TRBV28 and TRBJ2-1; the match to TRBD2 covers 12 bases. V lost 5 bases to trimming and J lost 7 bases; unmatched junction nucleotides: 6. Per germline, CDR1 MDHEN and CDR2 SYDVKM. The CDR3 is 15 residues long. Written as DNA, the CDR3 is TGTGCCAGCAGTGAGACTAGCGGGAGTGTGAATGAGCAGTTCTTC. Translated, it gives CASSETSGSVNEQFF.

This sequence joins TRBV5-1 and TRBJ2-3; 9 bases are a match to TRBD2. The germline V gene has CDR1 SGHRS and CDR2 YFSETQ. The ends lost 1 base at V and 6 bases at J; junction bases unmatched: 6. The CDR3 is made up of 15 amino acids. Written as DNA, the CDR3 is TGCGCCAGCAGCTTGACTAGCGGGTGGGGGGATACGCAGTATTTT. Protein product: CASSLTSGWGDTQYF.

The chain combines TRBV5-4 with TRBJ1-2, with D possibly TRBD1 on 5 matching bases. This CDR3 region has 13 residues. The ends were cut back, 6 bases at V and 6 bases at J, with 15 bases in the middle. Germline CDR1 is SGHNT and CDR2 is YYREEE (reference sequence). CDR3 sequence (DNA): TGTGCCAGCACGGTGGGGCGAGGGGATGGCTACACCTTC. Amino acid sequence: CASTVGRGDGYTF.

This clone showed up many times. It is likely a read error, because the conserved phenylalanine at the end of the CDR3 is missing. No DNA is shown, since the ends of the CDR3 on it are uncertain; the CDR3 is the one TCRdb lists. The V and J genes are TRBV20-1 and TRBJ1-1; the table's D gene call, TRBD1, was not cross checked with the DNA. Germline V gives CDR1 DFQATT, CDR2 SNEGSKA (reference sequence). The CDR3 length equals 11 residues, ends included. CDR3 loop: CSASPWQGPLA.

On this clone: Just one base apart from a much larger clone, this may be a read error. The chain joins TRBV7-9 to TRBJ1-2; D perhaps matches TRBD1 (6 bases). There are 14 residues in the CDR3. In germline, CDR1 is SEHNR, CDR2 FQNEAQ (reference sequence). CDR3 region: CANSLPTGINGYTF. CDR3 nucleotide sequence: TGTGCCAACAGCCTTCCTACAGGGATTAATGGCTACACCTTC. Complete variable domain (other parts from reference TRBV7-9 and TRBJ1-2): DTGVSQNPRHKITKRGQNVTFRCDPISEHNRLYWYRQTLGQGPEFLTYFQNEAQLEKSRLLSDRFSAERPKGSFSTLEIQRTEQGDSAMYLCANSLPTGINGYTFGSGTRLTVV.

This clone occurred many times. The chain combines TRBV20-1 with TRBJ2-7; D may be TRBD2 (6 bases). The germline CDR1 and CDR2 sequences are DFQATT and SNEGSKA (reference sequence). V shed 2 bases and J shed 0 bases, with 8 bases lying between them. The CDR3 has 13 residues. This CDR3 reads CSARRESSYEQYF. The CDR3 coding sequence is TGCAGTGCTAGACGGGAGAGCTCCTACGAGCAGTACTTC.

Concerning this clone: Germline and junction disagree at one end, which may indicate a read error. In DNA, the CDR3 is TGTGCCAGCAAATTCGGACGGGGGGCCTACGATCAGTACTTC. It yields the protein CASKFGRGAYDQYF. This chain links TRBV27 with TRBJ2-7; D perhaps matches TRBD2 (7 bases). CDR1 MNHEY and CDR2 SMNVEV come from the germline V gene (reference sequence). CDR3 length: 14 amino acids.

CDR3 coding DNA: TGTGCCAGCAGTTACTCTGGTTGGACGGGGGGACTCGAGCAGTACTTC. Residues: CASSYSGWTGGLEQYF. The chain joins TRBV6-2 or TRBV6-3 to TRBJ2-7; TRBD2 matches 7 bases. This CDR3 is built from 16 residues. Germline V CDR1 and CDR2: MNHEY, SVGEGT. V dropped 0 bases and J dropped 6; count of bases not matched to a gene: 11.

This clone was recorded many times. The chain links TRBV5-1 to TRBJ1-5; D remains ambiguous. This CDR3 region has 14 residues. With 2 bases removed from V and 5 bases from J, the gap between germline ends came to 11 bases. Germline loops: CDR1 SGHRS, CDR2 YFSETQ. This CDR3 reads CASSLSSGHQPQHF. CDR3 bases: TGCGCCAGCAGCTTATCTTCAGGCCATCAGCCCCAGCATTTT.

This clone was recorded a few times. A much more abundant neighbour one base away suggests this may be a read error. The V and J genes are TRBV7-3 and TRBJ1-1; perhaps TRBD1 as D (5 bases). The CDR3 is made up of 14 amino acids. Germline CDR1 reads SGHTA; CDR2 reads FQGTGA. Trimming removed 7 bases from V and 2 bases from J, with 14 bases in between. The CDR3 spells CASNPNGANTEAFF. The CDR3 region has the DNA TGTGCCAGCAACCCAAATGGGGCTAACACTGAAGCTTTCTTT.

This clone has more than one count but fewer than ten. The junction and the germline gene differ at one end; a read error may be behind it. The gene calls are TRBV6-2 or TRBV6-3 and TRBJ2-7; no clear D gene. The CDR3 covers 13 residues. Germline V CDR1 and CDR2: MNHEY, SVGEGT. CDR3 nucleotides: TGTGCCAGCAGTTTCAGAGGAGAATACGAGCAGTGCTTC. Translated, it gives CASSFRGEYEQCF.

A remark on this clone: Being one base from a much bigger clone, this may be a read error. The CDR3 does not end in the conserved phenylalanine or tryptophan, so this is likely a read error. The chain joins TRBV2 to TRBJ1-1, with TRBD1 identical over 7 bases. Germline V gives CDR1 SNHLY, CDR2 FYNNEI. The CDR3 is made up of 14 amino acids. The V gene end was trimmed by 8 bases and the J gene end by 0 bases; junction bases not matched to a gene: 6. CDR3 DNA sequence: TGTGCCAGCTTGGGGACAGAGATGAACACTGAAGCTTTCCTT. Its protein product is CASLGTEMNTEAFL.

In this sample, this clone turned up many times. The chain has TRBV30 and TRBJ2-4; 8 bases are shared with TRBD1. CDR3 size: 19 residues. Germline lookup yields CDR1 GTSNPN and CDR2 SVGIG (reference sequence). Germline trimming cut 0 bases from V and 0 bases from J; bases unmatched to any gene: 13. The CDR3 region is CAWSVYLGTGVLAKNIQYF. The CDR3 DNA reads as TGTGCCTGGAGTGTATATCTTGGGACAGGTGTACTAGCCAAAAACATTCAGTACTTC.

This clone was seen at least ten times. V usage is TRBV27 and J usage is TRBJ2-1; D gene uncertain. V shed 7 bases and J shed 4 bases, with 23 bases lying between them. There are 17 residues in the CDR3. The V gene's germline CDR1 is MNHEY and CDR2 SMNVEV (reference sequence). The CDR3 region is CASTTEYAAESYNEQFF. The CDR3 nucleotides read TGTGCCAGCACCACCGAGTATGCAGCAGAGTCTTACAATGAGCAGTTCTTC.

Details on this clone: Sequence at one end of the junction differs from germline and may be a read error. The V and J genes are TRBV6-1 and TRBJ2-3, with 15 bases identical to TRBD2. This CDR3 contains 15 residues. Germline CDR1 is MNHNS and CDR2 is SASEGT. The CDR3 reads CASIRTSGRVNTQYF. Here the CDR3 DNA reads TGTGCCAGCATCCGGACTAGCGGGAGGGTGAATACACAGTATTTT.

CDR3 loop: CASSLDPGSSNEQYF. The CDR3 DNA sequence: TGTGCCAGCAGCTTAGATCCAGGGAGCTCAAACGAGCAGTACTTC. The chain employs TRBV11-2 and TRBJ2-7; either TRBD1 or TRBD2 may supply D (5 bases each). The CDR3 is 15 amino acids. CDR1 and CDR2 from the germline V gene are SGHAT and FQNNGV. Trimming removed 0 bases at V and 5 bases at J, with 14 bases between. The whole variable domain, filled in from reference TRBV11-2 and TRBJ2-7, reads EAGVAQSPRYKIIEKRQSVAFWCNPISGHATLYWYQQILGQGPKLLIQFQNNGVVDDSQLPKDRFSAERLKGVDSTLKIQPAKLEDSAVYLCASSLDPGSSNEQYFGPGTRLTVT.

Remarks on this clone: One junction end disagrees with the germline gene, perhaps due to a read error. This chain uses TRBV28 with TRBJ2-1; 8 bases map to TRBD2. Germline values: CDR1 MDHEN, CDR2 SYDVKM. The CDR3 is 14 amino acids. CDR3 amino acids: CASSQIATGGPSVF. CDR3 nucleotides: TGTGCCAGCAGCCAAATAGCTACGGGAGGGCCCTCAGTCTTC.

This clone was observed many times. CDR3 nucleotide sequence: TGTGCCTGGAGTGTACGCGCTATCCAAGGCTCCTACAATGAGCAGTTCTTC. It translates to CAWSVRAIQGSYNEQFF. The chain couples TRBV30 to TRBJ2-1, with D unresolved. V was cut by 0 bases and J by 0 bases, with 15 bases left in between. The germline V gene has CDR1 GTSNPN and CDR2 SVGIG (reference sequence). This CDR3 spans 17 amino acids.

This clone was seen at least ten times. A read error may explain this, as a much larger clone is one base away. The chain recombines TRBV5-1 with TRBJ2-1; weak D call: TRBD2 (7 bases). This CDR3 contains 15 residues. Trimming took 5 bases from V and 4 from J, leaving 16 bases between them. From germline, CDR1 is SGHRS and CDR2 YFSETQ. In DNA, the CDR3 is TGCGCCAGCAGTACTCAGGGGAGGGAATACAATGAGCAGTTCTTC. This codes for CASSTQGREYNEQFF.

For this clone: At one end the junction does not follow the germline gene, possibly because of a read error. Other DNA sequences of this sample code for an identical CDR3. The chain uses TRBV28 and TRBJ1-2; D gene ambiguous. The CDR3 has 11 residues. Germline V gene lookup returns CDR1 MDHEN and CDR2 SYDVKM. The CDR3 bases are TGTGCTAGCAGTTTATCAGGTGGCTATACCTTC. It encodes CASSLSGGYTF.

This clone was observed a handful of times. A single base separates this from a much larger clone, so it may be a read error. The rearrangement uses TRBV7-9 and TRBJ2-3, with 7 bases fitting TRBD1. CDR1 and CDR2 from the germline V gene are SEHNR and FQNEAQ (reference sequence). The CDR3 is made up of 12 amino acids. V was pared by 5 bases and J by 12 bases, with 8 bases of the junction left unmatched. CDR3 protein: CASSDRAQDQYF. DNA for the CDR3: TGTGCCAGCAGCGACAGGGCCCAGGATCAGTATTTT.

Remarks on this clone: Other DNA variants within this sample encode the same CDR3. The V and J genes are TRBV6-1 and TRBJ1-2, with 7 bases fitting TRBD1. CDR3 length equals 16 residues. Germline CDR1 and CDR2: MNHNS and SASEGT. Germline trimming cut 7 bases from V and 5 bases from J; bases unmatched to any gene: 16. For the CDR3, the DNA is TGTGCCAGCACAGAGGGGGCGACCCTCGGAGTATATGGCTACACCTTC. Translated: CASTEGATLGVYGYTF.

Ten or more counts support this clone. The genes are TRBV12-5 and TRBJ2-7; D possibly corresponds to TRBD2 (6 bases). This CDR3 region has 13 residues. Germline assignment: CDR1 LGHNT and CDR2 FRNRAP. V was pared by 6 bases and J by 4 bases, with 13 bases between. In DNA form, the CDR3 reads TGTGCTAGTGGCCCGGGAGAGGATTACGAGCAGTACTTC. It translates to CASGPGEDYEQYF.

Ten or more counts support this clone. As DNA, the CDR3 is TGTGCCAGCAGCTTAACGGAAGGGATCGGGGAGCTGTTTTTT. Its translation is CASSLTEGIGELFF. The chain links TRBV7-3 to TRBJ2-2; no clear D gene. CDR1 and CDR2 (germline): SGHTA, FQGTGA. V was trimmed by 0 bases and J by 7 bases, leaving 9 bases between them. This CDR3 is 14 amino acids long.

Concerning this clone: One junction end disagrees with the germline gene, perhaps due to a read error. CDR3 protein: CASKEDRGIPGANFLTF. CDR3 bases: TGTGCCAGCAAAGAGGACAGGGGAATTCCTGGCGCCAACTTCCTGACTTTC. The chain has TRBV6-1 and TRBJ2-6; TRBD1 aligns across 9 bases. The CDR3 extends over 17 amino acids. The V gene's germline CDR1 is MNHNS and CDR2 SASEGT.

Only a few counts were recorded for this clone. A clone one base away is much larger, so this may be a read error. The sample carries other DNA sequences with the same CDR3. The V gene is TRBV2, the J gene TRBJ2-1; 13 positions agree with TRBD2. The CDR3 length is 14 residues. From germline, CDR1 is SNHLY and CDR2 FYNNEI. J lost 10 bases, V lost 7 bases, and 7 bases had no gene match. The CDR3 here is CASKGTSGINEQFF. The DNA for the CDR3 is TGTGCCAGCAAAGGGACTAGCGGGATAAACGAGCAGTTCTTC.